This T cell receptor (beta chain) stems from a study of blood T cell repertoires in COVID-19. Across the study: There were acute and convalescent COVID-19 samples, and they came from the United States, Italy and Spain. PBMCs, B-cell-depleted T cells, or T cells provided the cDNA or gDNA that made up the material.

Authors' methods: For nucleated cells, counts were estimated from reference gene primer amplification. The data were produced by immunoSEQ multiplex PCR, yet TCRdb's version contains in-frame clones alone and is incomplete. V, J and clone size were drawn from that table, and D and trimming were deduced from the DNA. Of about 68,000 clones in the sample, roughly 80% were seen once. CDR1 and CDR2 from the germline V gene are MGHRA and YSYEKL. Trimming removed 5 bases from V and 0 bases from J, with 19 bases in between. This CDR3 comprises 17 residues. The sequencing input was peripheral blood. The receptor comes from a man aged 50 or older with active COVID-19. V and J are TRBV4-1 and TRBJ1-1; perhaps TRBD1 as D (5 bases). Here the CDR3 reads CASSGGAAQAMNTEAFF. The CDR3 bases are TGCGCCAGCAGCGGAGGGGCAGCGCAAGCCATGAACACTGAAGCTTTCTTT.